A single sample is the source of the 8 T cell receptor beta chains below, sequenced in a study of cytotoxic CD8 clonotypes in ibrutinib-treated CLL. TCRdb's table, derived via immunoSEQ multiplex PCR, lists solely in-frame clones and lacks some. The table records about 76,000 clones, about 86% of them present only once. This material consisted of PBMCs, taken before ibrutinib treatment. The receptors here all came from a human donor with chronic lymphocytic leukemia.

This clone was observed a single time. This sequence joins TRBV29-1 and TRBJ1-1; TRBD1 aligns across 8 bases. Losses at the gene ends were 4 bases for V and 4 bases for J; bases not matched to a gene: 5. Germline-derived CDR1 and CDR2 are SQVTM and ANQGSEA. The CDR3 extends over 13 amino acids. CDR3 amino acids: CSVGEQGGTEAFF. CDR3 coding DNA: TGCAGCGTTGGGGAACAGGGGGGCACTGAAGCTTTCTTT.

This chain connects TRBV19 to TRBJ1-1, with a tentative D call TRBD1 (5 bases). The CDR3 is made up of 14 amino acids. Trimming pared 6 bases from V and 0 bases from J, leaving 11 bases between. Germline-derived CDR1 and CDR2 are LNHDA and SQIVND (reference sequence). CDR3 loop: CASRQVSMNTEAFF. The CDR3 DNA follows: TGTGCCAGTAGACAGGTCAGCATGAACACTGAAGCTTTCTTT.

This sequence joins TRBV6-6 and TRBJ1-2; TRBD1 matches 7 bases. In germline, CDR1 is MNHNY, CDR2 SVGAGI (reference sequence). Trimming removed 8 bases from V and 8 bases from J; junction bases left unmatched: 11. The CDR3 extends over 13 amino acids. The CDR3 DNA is TGTGCCAGCTACGGGGGACAGACCGCCGGCTACACCTTC. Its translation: CASYGGQTAGYTF.

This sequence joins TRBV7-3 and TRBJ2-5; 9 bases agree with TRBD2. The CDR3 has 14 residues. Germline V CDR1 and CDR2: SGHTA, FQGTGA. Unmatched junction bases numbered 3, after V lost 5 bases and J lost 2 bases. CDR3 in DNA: TGTGCCAGCAGCCTGGGACTAGCTCAAGAGACCCAGTACTTC. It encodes CASSLGLAQETQYF.

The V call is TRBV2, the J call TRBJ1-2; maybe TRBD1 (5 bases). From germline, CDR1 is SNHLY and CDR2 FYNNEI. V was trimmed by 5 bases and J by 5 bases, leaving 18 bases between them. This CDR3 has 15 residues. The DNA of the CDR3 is TGTGCCAGCAGTCCACAAGGGGCAGCCCCTTATGGCTACACCTTC. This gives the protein CASSPQGAAPYGYTF.

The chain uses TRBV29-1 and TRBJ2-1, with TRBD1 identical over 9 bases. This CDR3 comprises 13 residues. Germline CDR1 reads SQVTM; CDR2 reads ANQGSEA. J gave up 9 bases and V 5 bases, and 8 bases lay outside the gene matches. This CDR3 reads CSVQKAGQGEQFF. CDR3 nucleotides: TGCAGCGTTCAGAAAGCGGGACAGGGTGAGCAGTTCTTC.

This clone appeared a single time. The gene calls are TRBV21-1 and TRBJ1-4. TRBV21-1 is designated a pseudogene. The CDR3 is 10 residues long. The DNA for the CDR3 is TGTGCCAGCAGCAATGAAAAACTGTTTTTT. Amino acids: CASSNEKLFF.

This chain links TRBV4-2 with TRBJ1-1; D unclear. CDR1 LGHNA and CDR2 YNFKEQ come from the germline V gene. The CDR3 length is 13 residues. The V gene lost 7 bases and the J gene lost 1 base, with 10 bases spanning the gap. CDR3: CASTWVGNTEAFF. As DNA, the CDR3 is TGTGCCAGCACCTGGGTGGGGAACACTGAAGCTTTCTTT.